What follows are 20 T cell receptor beta chains derived from one specimen sequenced in a study of CD8 T cells in ankylosing spondylitis. TCRdb reanalysed the 5' RACE reads using MiXCR and keeps one entry per CDR3 protein. The data contain fewer than 250,000 distinct CDR3 sequences, roughly a tenth of them seen just once; the ten biggest clones take up about 2.8%. The source material was blood, either unsorted or a sorted T cell fraction (not recorded which). Receptor source: a male donor with ankylosing spondylitis or in good health (not recorded which).

The chain carries TRBV7-2 and TRBJ1-2, with 9 positions matching TRBD1. J gave up 8 bases and V 4 bases, and 17 bases lay outside the gene matches. CDR1 and CDR2 from the germline V gene are SGHTA and FQGNSA. This CDR3 spans 17 amino acids. CDR3 DNA: TGTGCCAGCAGCTCAACTCCCACAGGGGGCGCCTTCGGGGGCTACACCTTC. Protein: CASSSTPTGGAFGGYTF.

In this sample, this clonotype turned up many times. V usage is TRBV5-1 and J usage is TRBJ1-1; D is unresolved. Trimming took off 0 bases at V and 3 bases at J, with 3 bases between the two ends. The CDR3 loop spans 12 amino acids. Germline CDR1 reads SGHRS; CDR2 reads YFSETQ. DNA for the CDR3: TGCGCCAGCAGCTTGGGGCACACTGAAGCTTTCTTT. Its translation: CASSLGHTEAFF.

There are many counts of this clonotype. This chain connects TRBV5-1 to TRBJ1-2; D not resolved. Germline assignment: CDR1 SGHRS and CDR2 YFSETQ. V lost 0 bases and J lost 7, with 7 bases in between. The CDR3 runs 12 residues. The CDR3 DNA reads as TGCGCCAGCAGCTTGGAGGAGGTTGGCTACACCTTC. Amino acid sequence: CASSLEEVGYTF.

This clonotype showed up many times. The rearrangement uses TRBV12-3 or TRBV12-4 and TRBJ2-3, with 9 bases lining up with TRBD2. The CDR3 runs 15 residues. Trimming cost V 3 bases and J 1 base; bases outside gene matches: 2. CDR3 residues: CASSFVAGGTDTQYF. The DNA of the CDR3 is TGTGCCAGCAGTTTTGTAGCGGGGGGCACAGATACGCAGTATTTT.

This clonotype was observed many times. The CDR3 DNA reads TGCGCCAGCAGCTTGGAGGGAGTAGCGGGCGAGCAGTACTTC. It encodes CASSLEGVAGEQYF. The chain couples TRBV5-1 to TRBJ2-7; 7 bases are a match to TRBD2. The CDR3 loop spans 14 amino acids. Germline lookup yields CDR1 SGHRS and CDR2 YFSETQ. V gave up 0 bases and J gave up 6 bases; unmatched junction bases: 6.

As DNA, the CDR3 is TGTGCCAGTCGGGACAGGGATGAAAAACTGTTTTTT. Amino acids: CASRDRDEKLFF. The chain uses TRBV19 and TRBJ1-4; 9 bases line up with TRBD1. This CDR3 contains 12 residues. V lost 8 bases to trimming and J lost 6 bases; unmatched junction nucleotides: 1. Germline values: CDR1 LNHDA, CDR2 SQIVND (reference sequence). The complete variable domain, with remaining parts taken from reference TRBV19 and TRBJ1-4, reads DGGITQSPKYLFRKEGQNVTLSCEQNLNHDAMYWYRQDPGQGLRLIYYSQIVNDFQKGDIAEGYSVSREKKESFPLTVTSAQKNPTAFYLCASRDRDEKLFFGSGTQLSVL.

This clonotype was counted many times. This chain joins TRBV20-1 and TRBJ1-2; D uncertain. V was trimmed by 0 bases and J by 4 bases, leaving 12 bases between them. CDR1 DFQATT and CDR2 SNEGSKA come from the germline V gene (reference sequence). This CDR3 has 14 residues. This CDR3 is CSARDLLRGYGYTF. The CDR3 nucleotides are TGCAGTGCTAGAGATCTTTTGCGTGGCTATGGCTACACCTTC.

This clonotype was seen at least ten times. V gene TRBV5-1 combines with J gene TRBJ1-1, with D possibly matching TRBD1 (5 bases). V lost 2 bases and J lost 0, with 8 bases in between. Germline V gene lookup returns CDR1 SGHRS and CDR2 YFSETQ. CDR3 size: 14 residues. The CDR3 sequence is CASSLRDLNTEAFF. For the CDR3, the DNA is TGCGCCAGCAGCTTAAGGGACTTGAACACTGAAGCTTTCTTT.

The sample holds many counts of this clonotype. The chain uses TRBV5-1 and TRBJ1-5, with D perhaps matching TRBD1 (5 bases). The CDR3 is made up of 16 amino acids. Germline CDR1 is SGHRS and CDR2 is YFSETQ. V was shortened by 2 bases and J by 2 bases, with 14 bases between the two germline ends. The CDR3 bases are TGCGCCAGCAGCTTTGCAGGGCTCGACGGCAATCAGCCCCAGCATTTT. Translated: CASSFAGLDGNQPQHF.

This clonotype was detected many times. The chain carries TRBV28 and TRBJ2-7, with no clear D. Germline assignment: CDR1 MDHEN and CDR2 SYDVKM. This CDR3 contains 14 residues. Trimming took 2 bases from V and 6 from J, leaving 14 bases between them. DNA of the CDR3: TGTGCCAGCAGTTTAGGGCAGGATCAGGCCGAGCAGTACTTC. It encodes CASSLGQDQAEQYF.

This clonotype was seen many times. This chain uses TRBV10-3 with TRBJ2-3, with D tentatively TRBD1 (6 bases). The CDR3 is 12 residues long. V shed 6 bases and J shed 4 bases, with 8 bases lying between them. Germline loops: CDR1 ENHRY, CDR2 SYGVKD. Here the CDR3 DNA reads TGTGCCATCAGCAGGGGACCAGATACGCAGTATTTT. Its translation: CAISRGPDTQYF.

The table lists this clonotype with many counts. The chain employs TRBV4-2 and TRBJ2-7; 11 bases agree with TRBD2. With 4 bases clipped from V and 5 bases from J, the junction kept 7 bases outside the gene matches. Germline V gene lookup returns CDR1 LGHNA and CDR2 YNFKEQ. This CDR3 is 15 amino acids long. DNA for the CDR3: TGTGCCAGCAGCCTAGAGGGACTAGCGGTGAACGAGCAGTACTTC. It translates to CASSLEGLAVNEQYF.

This clonotype came up a few times. This sequence joins TRBV18 and TRBJ2-2, with D unresolved. Germline CDR1 is KGHSH and CDR2 is LQKENI. V lost 3 bases, J lost 6 bases, and 14 bases lay in between. The CDR3 totals 15 residues. As DNA, the CDR3 is TGTGCCAGCTCACCTATGGCAACGGTGCCCGGGGAGCTGTTTTTT. Protein sequence: CASSPMATVPGELFF. The full variable domain, in which reference TRBV18 and TRBJ2-2 provide the parts outside the CDR3, is NAGVMQNPRHLVRRRGQEARLRCSPMKGHSHVYWYRQLPEEGLKFMVYLQKENIIDESGMPKERFSAEFPKEGPSILRIQQVVRGDSAAYFCASSPMATVPGELFFGEGSRLTVL.

This sequence joins TRBV5-5 and TRBJ1-4, with 7 bases aligning to TRBD1. Germline CDR1 SGHKS, CDR2 YYEKEE (reference sequence). The CDR3 has 15 amino acids. V lost 4 bases, J lost 5 bases, and 8 bases stayed unmatched. CDR3 loop: CASSAGQPYNEKLFF. Written as DNA, the CDR3 is TGTGCCAGCAGCGCGGGACAGCCCTACAATGAAAAACTGTTTTTT.

This clonotype was detected ten times or more. V is TRBV6-5 and J is TRBJ1-6; D unclear. Germline V lookup: CDR1 MNHEY, CDR2 SVGAGI. V gave up 4 bases and J gave up 5 bases, with 6 bases separating them. The CDR3 contains 13 residues. The CDR3 DNA reads TGTGCCAGCAGTTCCGAACATAATTCACCCCTCCACTTT. Encoded protein: CASSSEHNSPLHF.

This clonotype appeared many times. The chain is built from TRBV27 and TRBJ2-5; 7 bases agree with TRBD1. V shed 5 bases, J shed 1 base, and the junction held 4 bases outside the gene matches. The CDR3 contains 14 residues. Germline values: CDR1 MNHEY, CDR2 SMNVEV (reference sequence). The CDR3 DNA reads TGTGCCAGCAGTAACGCAGGGGGCCAAGAGACCCAGTACTTC. It codes for CASSNAGGQETQYF.

Points on this clonotype: A much bigger clone sits one base away, suggesting this may be a read error. V and J are TRBV20-1 and TRBJ2-1, with D perhaps matching TRBD2 (5 bases). This CDR3 is built from 16 residues. V was pared by 0 bases and J by 5 bases, with 17 bases between. From germline, CDR1 is DFQATT and CDR2 SNEGSKA (reference sequence). The CDR3 here is CSARDARAGRNNEQFF. The CDR3 nucleotides are TGCAGTGCTAGAGATGCCCGGGCGGGCCGAAACAATGAGCAGTTCTTC.

The table lists this clonotype with many counts. The genes are TRBV20-1 and TRBJ2-1, with D tentatively TRBD1 (5 bases). The germline gives CDR1 DFQATT, CDR2 SNEGSKA (reference sequence). This CDR3 is 14 amino acids long. V was shortened by 6 bases and J by 0 bases, with 12 bases between the two germline ends. The CDR3 protein is CSATHDSSYNEQFF. The CDR3 DNA reads TGCAGTGCCACTCATGACAGCTCCTACAATGAGCAGTTCTTC.

In this sample, this clonotype turned up many times. The chain employs TRBV5-6 and TRBJ2-7, with D possibly called TRBD1 or TRBD2 (5 bases each). Germline lookup yields CDR1 SGHDT and CDR2 YYEEEE. The length of the CDR3 is 12 residues. V gave up 5 bases and J gave up 8 bases, with 14 bases separating them. The CDR3 here is CASRQNPGQQYF. In DNA, the CDR3 is TGTGCCAGCAGGCAAAACCCGGGACAGCAGTACTTC.

This clonotype was recorded many times. The rearrangement uses TRBV5-1 and TRBJ2-3; possibly TRBD1 for D (6 bases). The CDR3 loop spans 16 amino acids. Germline values: CDR1 SGHRS, CDR2 YFSETQ. V was trimmed by 1 base and J by 1 base, leaving 13 bases between them. CDR3 sequence reads: CASSLRPGQRTDTQYF. The CDR3 DNA reads TGCGCCAGCAGCTTGCGGCCCGGACAGCGCACAGATACGCAGTATTTT.